The rows below give T cell receptor beta chains drawn from one sample of a study of lymphopenia after photon versus proton radiotherapy. Generated by immunoSEQ multiplex PCR, the TCRdb table keeps only in-frame clones and is missing some. The sample comprises tens of thousands of clones, roughly 90% of which are singletons, and roughly 11% rests with the top ten. This material consisted of peripheral blood, taken from a patient treated with proton-based radiotherapy. These receptors originate from a man older than 75 with esophageal cancer. Both conserved end residues are part of each CDR3.

>TRBJ1-3|TRBV30
CAWNRQGGSSGNTIYF
>TRBJ1-1|TRBV29-1
CSAAQGRGDTEAFF
>TRBJ2-1|TRBV6-4
CASSKEGRSYNEQFF
>TRBJ2-7|TRBV6-5
CASRGLSGRFDEQYF
>TRBJ1-1|TRBV6-5
CASSYQGMNTEAFF
>TRBJ2-7|TRBV2
CASSGQGLYEQYF
>TRBJ2-3|TRBV20-1
CSASRSDTQYF
>TRBJ1-1|TRBV11-3
CASSFGRNTEAFF
>TRBJ2-3|TRBV4-1
CASSLIAGKSTDTQYF
>TRBJ2-4|TRBV19
CASSMASGNIQYF
>TRBJ1-2|TRBV11-2
CASSSTLTTLYGYTF
>TRBJ1-1|TRBV10-3
CAIRGQGALVTEAFF
>TRBJ2-3|TRBV7-2
CASSSSPSTDTQYF
>TRBJ2-5|TRBV7-2
CASSGDREETQYF
>TRBJ1-2|TRBV4-1
CASSQEARANYGYTF